One sample yielded the 25 T cell receptor beta chains listed below, sequenced in a study of CD8+CD57+ T cells in acquired aplastic anemia. Template material for TCR beta VDJ and CDR3 profiling consisted of genomic DNA. TCRdb reprocessed the reads via MiXCR and lists one record per CDR3 protein. The table has 120,000 or so distinct CDR3 sequences, around 48% seen once. Sequenced: sorted CD4+, CD8+, or CD8+CD57+ T cells (not recorded which) from PBMCs. These receptors were taken from a human donor in good health, serving as a control.

For this clonotype: One junction end does not reproduce the germline sequence, and a read error may be involved. The chain combines TRBV15 with TRBJ1-1; D remains unclear. This CDR3 has 16 amino acids. In germline, CDR1 is LNHNV, CDR2 YYDKDF (reference sequence). CDR3 amino acids: CATSKRTVLNDTEAFF. DNA for the CDR3: TGTGCCACCAGCAAAAGAACGGTGTTGAACGACACTGAGGCTTTCTTT.

The chain employs TRBV15 and TRBJ2-7; tentatively, D is TRBD1 (5 bases). Per the germline V gene, CDR1 is LNHNV and CDR2 is YYDKDF (reference sequence). V was cut by 6 bases and J by 5 bases, with 17 bases left in between. CDR3 length equals 14 residues. The CDR3 here is CATSETDMVDEQYF. DNA of the CDR3: TGTGCCACCAGTGAGACAGACATGGTGGACGAGCAGTACTTC.

This clonotype was counted a few times. No conserved phenylalanine or tryptophan ends this CDR3, so it is likely a read error. It is unclear where the CDR3 begins or ends on the DNA, so no DNA is shown, and the CDR3 is as TCRdb lists it. The chain joins TRBV10-1 to TRBJ1-2; no check of the table's D call, TRBD1, against the DNA was made. Germline lookup yields CDR1 WNHNN and CDR2 SYGVQD (reference sequence). The CDR3 sequence runs 9 residues, both termini included. The CDR3 loop reads CASSLTTQE.

The chain recombines TRBV10-3 with TRBJ2-3; the D gene is possibly TRBD1 (6 bases). This CDR3 contains 15 residues. The germline V gene encodes CDR1 ENHRY and CDR2 SYGVKD. V lost 7 bases to trimming and J lost 3 bases, with 17 bases between them. CDR3 amino acids: CAIKPGQLETDTQYF. DNA for the CDR3: TGTGCCATCAAACCGGGACAATTAGAGACAGATACGCAGTATTTT.

This clonotype was recorded once. The chain joins TRBV13 to TRBJ1-6, with D possibly TRBD1 on 5 matching bases. Germline V lookup: CDR1 PRHDT, CDR2 FYEKMQ (reference sequence). Trimming removed 2 bases from V and 3 bases from J, with 11 bases in between. This CDR3 has 16 amino acids. CDR3 residues: CASSLQGLNYNSPLHF. The CDR3 region has the DNA TGTGCCAGCAGCTTACAGGGACTGAACTATAATTCACCCCTCCACTTT.

This clonotype was observed at least ten times. V usage is TRBV5-4 and J usage is TRBJ1-3; perhaps TRBD1 as D (5 bases). The CDR3 runs to 17 residues. V lost 0 bases and J 0 bases, leaving 13 bases between the germline ends. Germline V lookup: CDR1 SGHNT, CDR2 YYREEE (reference sequence). CDR3 sequence: CASSLVGTADSGNTIYF. The CDR3 bases are TGTGCCAGCAGCTTGGTAGGGACCGCCGACTCTGGAAACACCATATATTTT.

The chain uses TRBV6-1 and TRBJ1-6; 9 nucleotides match TRBD1. This CDR3 region has 17 residues. The ends lost 6 bases at V and 7 bases at J; junction bases unmatched: 13. The germline CDR1 and CDR2 sequences are MNHNS and SASEGT. The CDR3 DNA reads TGTGCCAGCAGGCCTCTACCGCCCGGGACAGGGAATTCACCCCTCCACTTT. Its protein product is CASRPLPPGTGNSPLHF.

This clonotype was counted ten times or more. The V gene is TRBV4-3, the J gene TRBJ2-3; tentatively, D is TRBD1 (5 bases). CDR1 is LGHNA and CDR2 is YSLEER in the germline V gene. The CDR3 is 15 residues long. Trimming left V 1 base short and J 5 bases short, with 13 bases between. The CDR3 nucleotides read TGCGCCAGCAGCCAAGCCAGCAGGGCTATAGATACGCAGTATTTT. Protein product: CASSQASRAIDTQYF.

For this clonotype: One end of the junction varies from germline; a read error may be responsible. The chain joins TRBV10-3 to TRBJ1-5; D unresolved. Germline CDR1 reads ENHRY; CDR2 reads SYGVKD. This CDR3 has 14 amino acids. The CDR3 here is CASSINRARQPQHF. CDR3 nucleotides: TGTGCCAGCAGTATCAACCGGGCACGGCAGCCCCAGCATTTT.

The chain carries TRBV9 and TRBJ1-3; the match to TRBD1 covers 8 bases. V trimming: 0 bases; J trimming: 0 bases; junction bases outside the gene matches: 8. The CDR3 covers 18 residues. CDR1 and CDR2 (germline): SGDLS, YYNGEE. The CDR3 region has the DNA TGTGCCAGCAGCGTAGCTCCAGGACAGGGTCTCTCTGGAAACACCATATATTTT. Amino acids: CASSVAPGQGLSGNTIYF.

This clonotype was picked up one time. This chain connects TRBV6-2 or TRBV6-3 to TRBJ2-5, with D unresolved. The J call may be mistaken, given a closer DNA end match to TRBJ2-7. Germline CDR1 is MNHEY and CDR2 is SVGEGT. This CDR3 contains 13 residues. CDR3 loop: CASSYSPEREQYF. The CDR3 bases are TGTGCCAGCAGTTACAGCCCCGAGCGCGAGCAGTACTTC.

This clonotype appeared a single time. The chain recombines TRBV4-2 with TRBJ2-5, with 10 nucleotides matching TRBD2. This CDR3 has 16 residues. The germline gives CDR1 LGHNA, CDR2 YNFKEQ. J lost 5 bases, V lost 2 bases, and 8 bases had no gene match. CDR3 residues: CASSQSLAGVVETQYF. For the CDR3, the DNA is TGTGCCAGCAGCCAATCCCTAGCGGGGGTGGTGGAGACCCAGTACTTC.

V and J are TRBV24-1 and TRBJ2-3; D call uncertain. From germline, CDR1 is KGHDR and CDR2 SFDVKD. Trimming shortened V by 4 bases and J by 4 bases, and 14 bases separated the two germline ends. The CDR3 consists of 15 residues. The DNA for the CDR3 is TGTGCCACCAGTGACGGCTTCGGTGGGTCAGATACGCAGTATTTT. It yields the protein CATSDGFGGSDTQYF.

At least ten counts were recorded for this clonotype. The gene calls are TRBV19 and TRBJ1-2, with a possible D match to TRBD1 (5 bases). CDR3 length: 15 residues. Trimming shortened V by 6 bases and J by 4 bases, and 18 bases separated the two germline ends. Germline CDR1 LNHDA, CDR2 SQIVND (reference sequence). The chain's CDR3 is CASRPTSQEGYGYTF. The CDR3 bases are TGTGCCAGTAGACCGACTTCACAGGAGGGCTATGGCTACACCTTC.

V gene TRBV7-2 combines with J gene TRBJ2-5; D unclear. Germline V gives CDR1 SGHTA, CDR2 FQGNSA. V was cut by 6 bases and J by 3 bases, with 5 bases left in between. This CDR3 contains 11 residues. CDR3 protein: CASRLEETQYF. The CDR3 bases are TGTGCCAGCAGGCTAGAAGAGACCCAGTACTTC.

This clonotype appeared a few times. The chain is built from TRBV10-3 and TRBJ2-2; a weak D match, TRBD1 (6 bases). CDR3 size: 15 residues. The ends were cut back, 1 base at V and 4 bases at J, with 10 bases in the middle. In germline, CDR1 is ENHRY, CDR2 SYGVKD. CDR3 amino acids: CAISEYRDLTGELFF. DNA for the CDR3: TGTGCCATCAGTGAGTACAGGGACCTCACCGGGGAGCTGTTTTTT.

This clonotype has a count of ten or more. The V and J genes are TRBV5-8 and TRBJ2-1, with 7 positions matching TRBD1. V trimming: 0 bases; J trimming: 4 bases; junction bases outside the gene matches: 1. CDR1 is SGHTS, CDR2 YDEGEE, per germline. The CDR3 length is 14 residues. The CDR3: CASSLGQGYNEQFF. CDR3 bases: TGTGCCAGCAGCTTGGGACAGGGATACAATGAGCAGTTCTTC.

The gene calls are TRBV19 and TRBJ1-2; D remains unclear. The CDR3 is 14 residues long. Germline lookup yields CDR1 LNHDA and CDR2 SQIVND (reference sequence). V lost 3 bases to trimming and J lost 5 bases, with 13 bases between them. DNA for the CDR3: TGTGCCAGTAGTATCCCTCAGACTGATTATGGCTACACCTTC. Encoded protein: CASSIPQTDYGYTF.

The count of this clonotype is one. The chain is built from TRBV29-1 and TRBJ1-1, with 7 bases identical to TRBD1. The CDR3 consists of 13 residues. Trimming took 4 bases from V and 3 from J; bases not matched to a gene: 5. Germline values: CDR1 SQVTM, CDR2 ANQGSEA. The CDR3: CSVARQGHTEAFF. CDR3 bases: TGCAGCGTTGCGAGACAGGGACACACTGAAGCTTTCTTT.

The chain carries TRBV20-1 and TRBJ2-7; the match to TRBD2 covers 9 bases. V shed 6 bases and J 2 bases; nucleotides not matched to a gene: 5. The CDR3 has 13 residues. The V gene's germline CDR1 is DFQATT and CDR2 SNEGSKA (reference sequence). The CDR3 loop reads CSARGTSPYEQYF. CDR3 DNA sequence: TGCAGTGCCAGGGGGACTAGCCCCTACGAGCAGTACTTC.

The rearrangement uses TRBV15 and TRBJ2-6, with 7 bases matching TRBD1. This CDR3 contains 18 residues. V shed 0 bases, J shed 0 bases, and the junction held 5 bases outside the gene matches. Germline CDR1 reads LNHNV; CDR2 reads YYDKDF (reference sequence). CDR3 residues: CATSRERTGGSGANVLTF. Written as DNA, the CDR3 is TGTGCCACCAGCAGAGAACGGACAGGCGGCTCTGGGGCCAACGTCCTGACTTTC.

The J gene is TRBJ1-3, the V gene TRBV20-1; the match to TRBD1 covers 7 bases. This CDR3 region has 14 residues. Losses at the gene ends were 1 base for V and 8 bases for J; bases not matched to a gene: 8. Germline assignment: CDR1 DFQATT and CDR2 SNEGSKA (reference sequence). CDR3: CSARASGGTDTIYF. The CDR3 region has the DNA TGCAGTGCTAGAGCCTCAGGGGGAACGGACACCATATATTTT.

This clonotype was counted at least ten times. The rearrangement links TRBV30 to TRBJ1-6; 9 nucleotides match TRBD1. Germline values: CDR1 GTSNPN, CDR2 SVGIG (reference sequence). The CDR3 has 15 amino acids. V shed 4 bases and J 9 bases; nucleotides not matched to a gene: 10. The CDR3 nucleotides are TGTGCCTGGACGCACCCCGGGACAGGGCGTTCACCCCTCCACTTT. It encodes CAWTHPGTGRSPLHF.

A remark on this clonotype: Mismatch with germline at one junction end may stem from a read error. The J gene is TRBJ1-1, the V gene TRBV10-3, with D perhaps TRBD1 (5 bases). Germline V gives CDR1 ENHRY, CDR2 SYGVKD. The CDR3 extends over 15 amino acids. In nucleotides, the CDR3 is TGTGCCAGCAGTGATTTTCGTGGGGGGAACACTGAAGCTTTCTTT. This translates into CASSDFRGGNTEAFF.

A note on this clonotype: One end of the junction fails to match germline, which may point to a read error. The chain combines TRBV10-3 with TRBJ1-6, with D unresolved. This CDR3 region has 13 residues. Per the germline V gene, CDR1 is ENHRY and CDR2 is SYGVKD. The CDR3 loop is CAVSELSGSPLHF. CDR3 bases: TGTGCCGTCAGTGAGTTGAGCGGTTCACCCCTCCACTTT.